A single sample is the source of the 32 T cell receptor beta chains below, sequenced in a study of identical twins. One entry per CDR3 protein results from TCRdb running MiXCR on the 5' RACE reads. This sample has more than 250,000 distinct CDR3 sequences, with about 8.3% found just once. These records were also assigned to another study, of yellow fever vaccine responses in identical twins.

The sequencing input was memory (CD45RO+) T cells sorted from blood. The receptors originated from a young woman in good health.

V usage is TRBV23-1 and J usage is TRBJ1-1; D might be TRBD1 (5 bases). TRBV23-1 is an ORF, with its function uncertain. The CDR3 is made up of 14 amino acids. V lost 3 bases, J lost 4 bases, and 12 bases lay in between. The CDR3 region has the DNA TGCGCCAGCAGTCATTCGGGGGATGGCACTGAAGCTTTCTTT. Its protein is CASSHSGDGTEAFF.

The chain links TRBV4-1 to TRBJ2-7; 9 bases line up with TRBD1. This CDR3 has 17 amino acids. With V trimmed by 4 bases and J by 0 bases, 10 bases remained unmatched. Germline CDR1 and CDR2: MGHRA and YSYEKL. In DNA, the CDR3 is TGCGCCAGCAGCCCAGGAGTGTGGGACAGGGCCTCCTACGAGCAGTACTTC. Its protein is CASSPGVWDRASYEQYF.

This clonotype appeared once. The CDR3 sequence is CASTPAGGAYEQYV. Here the CDR3 DNA reads TGTGCCAGCACCCCCGCCGGGGGGGCCTACGAGCAGTACGTC. The rearrangement links TRBV28 to TRBJ2-7; 8 bases align to TRBD2. The CDR3 loop spans 14 amino acids. V was pared by 7 bases and J by 2 bases, with 7 bases of the junction left unmatched. Germline CDR1 MDHEN, CDR2 SYDVKM.

This chain connects TRBV28 to TRBJ1-5; a weak D match, TRBD1 (6 bases). Germline loops: CDR1 MDHEN, CDR2 SYDVKM. With 5 bases removed from V and 4 bases from J, the gap between germline ends came to 12 bases. CDR3 size: 14 residues. CDR3 sequence: CASSPGHVNQPQHF. CDR3 DNA sequence: TGTGCCAGCAGTCCGGGACACGTAAATCAGCCCCAGCATTTT.

The chain employs TRBV20-1 and TRBJ1-5; no clear D gene. The ends were cut back, 1 base at V and 4 bases at J, with 14 bases in the middle. Germline lookup yields CDR1 DFQATT and CDR2 SNEGSKA (reference sequence). CDR3 length: 15 amino acids. The CDR3 DNA sequence: TGCAGTGCTAGAGGACCTCCGAGGAGTAATCAGCCCCAGCATTTT. Its protein product is CSARGPPRSNQPQHF.

This clonotype was counted ten times or more. The chain recombines TRBV12-3 or TRBV12-4 with TRBJ2-5, with 11 bases fitting TRBD2. Trimming removed 6 bases from V and 4 bases from J; junction bases left unmatched: 10. CDR3 length: 16 amino acids. The CDR3 loop reads CASSPYLAGGGETQYF. The CDR3 DNA reads TGTGCCAGCAGCCCATACTTAGCGGGAGGGGGAGAGACCCAGTACTTC.

V gene TRBV27 combines with J gene TRBJ2-2; no definite D call. V lost 1 base to trimming and J lost 7 bases, with 4 bases between them. This CDR3 is built from 12 residues. CDR1 and CDR2 from the germline V gene are MNHEY and SMNVEV (reference sequence). The CDR3 here is CASSLWGGELFF. For the CDR3, the DNA is TGTGCCAGCAGTTTATGGGGCGGGGAGCTGTTTTTT.

This chain connects TRBV5-1 to TRBJ2-5; TRBD1 matches at 7 bases. V was clipped by 4 bases and J by 7 bases; unmatched bases: 10. The CDR3 covers 14 residues. CDR1 is SGHRS, CDR2 YFSETQ, per germline. In DNA, the CDR3 is TGCGCCAGCAGCCCGGGACAGACCAGCGGGACCCAGTACTTC. This translates into CASSPGQTSGTQYF.

This clonotype was recorded a few times. The chain has TRBV20-1 and TRBJ2-7, with D maybe TRBD1 (6 bases). Germline-derived CDR1 and CDR2 are DFQATT and SNEGSKA (reference sequence). The V and J ends lost 5 bases and 6 bases respectively, with 17 bases between them. The CDR3 totals 13 residues. The DNA of the CDR3 is TGCAGTGCTCAAACAGGGAACGGAATCGAGCAGTACTTC. Translating it yields CSAQTGNGIEQYF.

This clonotype was counted ten times or more. V gene TRBV12-3 or TRBV12-4 combines with J gene TRBJ2-1; the D is unclear. The V gene lost 5 bases and the J gene lost 0 bases, with 14 bases spanning the gap. The CDR3 length is 16 residues. CDR3 nucleotides: TGTGCCAGCAGTCTCCGTGGCCTCTACTCCTACAATGAGCAGTTCTTC. Protein product: CASSLRGLYSYNEQFF.

The chain joins TRBV2 to TRBJ1-2; possible D gene TRBD1, 6 bases. V was shortened by 7 bases and J by 8 bases, with 20 bases between the two germline ends. The CDR3 is 14 residues long. CDR1 is SNHLY and CDR2 is FYNNEI in the germline V gene. Here the CDR3 reads CASTRQAQEGGYTF. In DNA form, the CDR3 reads TGTGCCAGCACCAGACAGGCTCAAGAGGGAGGCTACACCTTC.

CDR3 residues: CSARRGAEANYGYTF. The CDR3 DNA is TGCAGTGCTAGACGGGGAGCGGAGGCTAACTATGGCTACACCTTC. V gene TRBV20-1 combines with J gene TRBJ1-2; D remains unclear. Germline values: CDR1 DFQATT, CDR2 SNEGSKA (reference sequence). V lost 2 bases and J 0 bases, leaving 13 bases between the germline ends. The CDR3 is 15 amino acids.

The table lists this clonotype with a few counts. The V gene is TRBV5-4, the J gene TRBJ2-5, with D unresolved. The CDR3 extends over 14 amino acids. Trimming took off 4 bases at V and 3 bases at J, with 13 bases between the two ends. Germline values: CDR1 SGHNT, CDR2 YYREEE (reference sequence). The CDR3 protein is CASSPPDFKETQYF. The DNA for the CDR3 is TGTGCCAGCAGCCCTCCTGACTTCAAAGAGACCCAGTACTTC.

This clonotype was observed a few times. The chain combines TRBV6-1 with TRBJ2-1; 9 bases agree with TRBD1. The CDR3 spans 15 residues. The J segment lost 7 bases and the V segment lost 5 bases, leaving 9 bases of the junction unmatched. Germline V CDR1 and CDR2: MNHNS, SASEGT. CDR3 residues: CASSTRGQGRNEQFF. The CDR3 DNA follows: TGTGCCAGCAGTACCAGAGGACAGGGGAGGAATGAGCAGTTCTTC.

V and J are TRBV10-3 and TRBJ2-2; D perhaps matches TRBD2 (6 bases). This CDR3 is built from 16 residues. V lost 5 bases to trimming and J lost 2 bases, with 15 bases between them. Per germline, CDR1 ENHRY and CDR2 SYGVKD. CDR3 bases: TGTGCCATCAGTCGCTTCGGGAGTACAAACACCGGGGAGCTGTTTTTT. It is translated as CAISRFGSTNTGELFF.

This clonotype was observed a handful of times. The rearrangement uses TRBV29-1 and TRBJ2-7; 11 positions match TRBD2. CDR3 length: 14 residues. CDR1 and CDR2 from the germline V gene are SQVTM and ANQGSEA. V shed 4 bases and J 3 bases; nucleotides not matched to a gene: 5. CDR3 nucleotide sequence: TGCAGCGTTGCAGGGACTAGCGGCAGCTACGAGCAGTACTTC. Protein sequence: CSVAGTSGSYEQYF.

This sequence joins TRBV7-8 and TRBJ2-1; 7 nucleotides agree with TRBD1. CDR3 length equals 15 residues. In germline, CDR1 is SGHVS, CDR2 FQNEAQ. The trim removed 4 bases at V and 5 bases at J, leaving 8 bases unmatched. CDR3 sequence reads: CASSSGQPIDNEQFF. CDR3 in DNA: TGTGCCAGCAGCTCGGGACAGCCAATTGACAATGAGCAGTTCTTC.

This clonotype was detected many times. This chain links TRBV7-2 with TRBJ2-2; maybe TRBD2 (6 bases). With 4 bases removed from V and 7 bases from J, the gap between germline ends came to 19 bases. CDR3 length: 16 residues. In germline, CDR1 is SGHTA, CDR2 FQGNSA. This CDR3 reads CASSSLRRGFGGELFF. DNA for the CDR3: TGTGCCAGCAGCTCTCTAAGGAGGGGTTTCGGCGGGGAGCTGTTTTTT.

The CDR3 region is CSARPPGDREQFF. Here the CDR3 DNA reads TGCAGTGCTAGACCCCCGGGCGATCGGGAGCAGTTCTTC. V is TRBV20-1 and J is TRBJ2-1; D is undetermined. Germline V gene sequence: CDR1 DFQATT, CDR2 SNEGSKA (reference sequence). Deletions cut 2 bases from V and 10 bases from J, with 15 bases between. The length of the CDR3 is 13 residues.

The rearrangement uses TRBV10-2 and TRBJ2-3; 10 nucleotides align to TRBD2. The junction had 9 bases not matched to a gene; V was cut back by 6 bases and J by 0 bases. Germline values: CDR1 WSHSY, CDR2 SAAADI. The CDR3 has 17 amino acids. CDR3 nucleotides: TGCGCCAGCAGGAACGGGCTAGCGGGAGTTAGCACAGATACGCAGTATTTT. Protein: CASRNGLAGVSTDTQYF.

This clonotype occurred a few times. V gene TRBV29-1 combines with J gene TRBJ2-3; the D call may be TRBD1 or TRBD2 (5 bases each). The CDR3 covers 13 residues. Germline assignment: CDR1 SQVTM and CDR2 ANQGSEA. V was cut by 4 bases and J by 4 bases, with 12 bases left in between. The CDR3 loop is CSVGGISADTQYF. As DNA, the CDR3 is TGCAGCGTTGGGGGGATTTCAGCAGATACGCAGTATTTT.

This clonotype was recorded at least ten times. The chain employs TRBV20-1 and TRBJ2-7, with unresolved D. There are 13 residues in the CDR3. In germline, CDR1 is DFQATT, CDR2 SNEGSKA (reference sequence). The V and J ends lost 6 bases and 0 bases respectively, with 12 bases between them. The chain's CDR3 is CSAPSQSSYEQYF. CDR3 sequence (DNA): TGCAGTGCCCCTTCACAAAGCTCCTACGAGCAGTACTTC.

This clonotype was detected only a few times. The chain couples TRBV7-6 to TRBJ2-1; TRBD1 matches 10 bases. The CDR3 has 20 amino acids. The J segment lost 6 bases and the V segment lost 5 bases, leaving 22 bases of the junction unmatched. Germline V gene data show CDR1 as SGHVS and CDR2 as FNYEAQ. CDR3 sequence reads: CASSLLAVVGPGQGINEQFF. CDR3 DNA: TGTGCCAGCAGCCTTTTAGCAGTGGTAGGACCGGGACAGGGGATCAATGAGCAGTTCTTC.

This clonotype was found a few times. The chain combines TRBV3-1 with TRBJ1-6; no clear D. The CDR3 runs 16 residues. Between the trimmed V and J ends, which lost 0 bases and 6 bases, there was a span of 12 bases. Germline V gene lookup returns CDR1 LGHDT and CDR2 YNNKEL (reference sequence). In DNA form, the CDR3 reads TGTGCCAGCAGCCAAGATTCCCGAGCCTTTAATTCACCCCTCCACTTT. Protein: CASSQDSRAFNSPLHF.

This clonotype was picked up a small number of times. The gene calls are TRBV12-3 or TRBV12-4 and TRBJ2-7; D ambiguous. The CDR3 is 14 residues long. The V end lost 3 bases, the J end lost 4 bases, and 13 bases lay between the germline ends. CDR3 sequence reads: CASSFDNLKYEQYF. CDR3 nucleotide sequence: TGTGCCAGCAGTTTTGATAACCTCAAATACGAGCAGTACTTC.

This clonotype was seen a handful of times. The rearrangement links TRBV20-1 to TRBJ1-2; D not resolved. Germline CDR1 and CDR2: DFQATT and SNEGSKA (reference sequence). The CDR3 contains 15 residues. The V end was cut by 3 bases, the J end by 3 bases, with 17 bases between. CDR3 sequence reads: CSASPLGKEDYGYTF. The DNA of the CDR3 is TGCAGTGCTAGCCCTTTGGGGAAGGAAGACTATGGCTACACCTTC.

The table lists this clonotype with many counts. The chain joins TRBV28 to TRBJ2-4, with a possible D match to TRBD2 (5 bases). V lost 7 bases and J lost 1, with 17 bases in between. The CDR3 is made up of 16 amino acids. Germline-derived CDR1 and CDR2 are MDHEN and SYDVKM. The CDR3 sequence: CASNAGRGIAKNIQYF. CDR3 DNA: TGTGCCAGCAACGCCGGACGGGGAATCGCCAAAAACATTCAGTACTTC.

CDR3 in DNA: TGTGCCACCAGTAAAGCGGGGGGGCCGAACAATGAGCAGTTCTTC. It codes for CATSKAGGPNNEQFF. The chain is built from TRBV24-1 and TRBJ2-1; 10 nucleotides agree with TRBD2. The CDR3 extends over 15 amino acids. Germline CDR1 reads KGHDR; CDR2 reads SFDVKD. V was pared by 6 bases and J by 5 bases, with 6 bases of the junction left unmatched.

The chain employs TRBV15 and TRBJ2-1; D possibly uses TRBD1 or TRBD2 (5 bases each). The length of the CDR3 is 13 residues. CDR1 is LNHNV and CDR2 is YYDKDF in the germline V gene (reference sequence). The chain's CDR3 is CASRGPSYNEQFF. The CDR3 coding sequence is TGTGCTTCTCGGGGCCCCTCCTACAATGAGCAGTTCTTC.

This clonotype has a handful of counts. Germline and junction disagree at one end, which may indicate a read error. The rearrangement links TRBV7-8 to TRBJ2-5; 11 bases map to TRBD2. The germline gives CDR1 SGHVS, CDR2 FQNEAQ. The CDR3 has 14 amino acids. CDR3 DNA sequence: TGTGCCAGCAGCATAGCGGGAGGGCGGGAGACCCAGTACTTC. Residues: CASSIAGGRETQYF.

This clonotype was observed a handful of times. J is TRBJ2-5 and V is TRBV24-1; 7 bases map to TRBD1. Unmatched junction bases numbered 9, after V lost 4 bases and J lost 5 bases. Per germline, CDR1 KGHDR and CDR2 SFDVKD. The CDR3 totals 15 residues. As DNA, the CDR3 is TGTGCCACCAGTGAAACGACAGGGAAAAGGGAGACCCAGTACTTC. The encoded protein is CATSETTGKRETQYF.

This clonotype turned up a few times. The chain couples TRBV10-3 to TRBJ1-2; 7 bases line up with TRBD1. The CDR3 totals 14 residues. V was clipped by 6 bases and J by 6 bases; unmatched bases: 10. Germline CDR1 reads ENHRY; CDR2 reads SYGVKD. In nucleotides, the CDR3 is TGTGCCATCAGGAACGGACAGGATTTTGATGGCTACACCTTC. Translation gives CAIRNGQDFDGYTF.